The 2 T cell receptor beta chains below come from one sample, sequenced in a study of post-analysis software for immune sequencing data. Study outcomes and limitations: Higher frequency in patients than in controls was seen for about five TRBV segments, with TRBV5-6, TRBV5-1 and TRBV20-1 among them.

The antigens these receptors bind are not known. The TCR beta cDNA libraries contained unique molecular identifiers. TCRdb fed the PCR reads into MiXCR, producing one record per CDR3 protein. The sample holds hundreds of thousands of distinct CDR3 sequences, 25% to 30% seen once. Sequencing was carried out using blood. The receptor source for this set is a girl between 10 and 17 years old with multiple sclerosis.

This clonotype has only a few counts. The chain employs TRBV6-5 and TRBJ2-2; 11 bases agree with TRBD1. V trimming: 4 bases; J trimming: 3 bases; junction bases outside the gene matches: 4. This CDR3 has 16 residues. The germline CDR1 and CDR2 sequences are MNHEY and SVGAGI. The CDR3 bases are TGTGCCAGCAGTTGGGGACAGGGGGTTCACACCGGGGAGCTGTTTTTT. Its protein is CASSWGQGVHTGELFF.

V is TRBV20-1 and J is TRBJ1-1, with D unresolved. The CDR3 runs 12 residues. V was clipped by 3 bases and J by 1 base, with 6 bases between them. The V gene's germline CDR1 is DFQATT and CDR2 SNEGSKA (reference sequence). The CDR3 loop is CSASPENTEAFF. The CDR3 nucleotides read TGCAGTGCTAGTCCGGAGAACACTGAAGCTTTCTTT.